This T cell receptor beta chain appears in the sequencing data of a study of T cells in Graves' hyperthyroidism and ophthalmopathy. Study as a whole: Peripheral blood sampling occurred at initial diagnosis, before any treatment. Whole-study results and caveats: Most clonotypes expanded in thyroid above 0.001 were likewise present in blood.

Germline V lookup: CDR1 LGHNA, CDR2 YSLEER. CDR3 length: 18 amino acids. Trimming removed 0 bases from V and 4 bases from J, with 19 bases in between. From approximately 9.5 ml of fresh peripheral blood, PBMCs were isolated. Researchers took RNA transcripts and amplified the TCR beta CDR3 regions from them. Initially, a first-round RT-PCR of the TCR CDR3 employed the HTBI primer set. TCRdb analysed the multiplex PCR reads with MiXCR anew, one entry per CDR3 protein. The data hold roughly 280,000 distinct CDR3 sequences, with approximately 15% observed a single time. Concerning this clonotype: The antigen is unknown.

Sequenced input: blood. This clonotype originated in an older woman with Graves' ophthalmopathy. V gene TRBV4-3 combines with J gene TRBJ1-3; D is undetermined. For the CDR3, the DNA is TGCGCCAGCAGCCAAGATAGTCTTTGGCCCCTAGTAGGAAACACCATATATTTT. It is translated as CASSQDSLWPLVGNTIYF.